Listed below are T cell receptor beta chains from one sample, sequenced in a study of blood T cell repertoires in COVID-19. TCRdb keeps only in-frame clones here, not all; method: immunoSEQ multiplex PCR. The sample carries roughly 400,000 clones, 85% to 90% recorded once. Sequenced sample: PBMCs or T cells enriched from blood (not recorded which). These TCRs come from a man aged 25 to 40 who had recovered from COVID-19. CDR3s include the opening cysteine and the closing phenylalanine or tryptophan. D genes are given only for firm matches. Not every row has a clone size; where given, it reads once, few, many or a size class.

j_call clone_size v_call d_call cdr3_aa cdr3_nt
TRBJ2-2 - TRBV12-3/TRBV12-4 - CASSLAAGELFF TGTGCCAGCAGCCTCGCAGCCGGGGAGCTGTTTTTT
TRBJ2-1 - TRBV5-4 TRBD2 CASSTGTTRLFF TGTGCCAGCAGCACTGGGACTACACGCCTGTTCTTC
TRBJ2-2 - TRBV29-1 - CSVTTGNTGELFF TGCAGCGTTACCACTGGGAACACCGGGGAGCTGTTTTTT
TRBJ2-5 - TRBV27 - CASSFREKETQYF TGTGCCAGCAGTTTTAGGGAGAAAGAGACCCAGTACTTC
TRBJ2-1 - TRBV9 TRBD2 CASSRGVAGVGSYNEQFF TGTGCCAGCAGCCGGGGGGTAGCGGGAGTAGGCTCCTACAATGAGCAGTTCTTC
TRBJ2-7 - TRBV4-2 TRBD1 CASSITGTGVSYEQYF TGTGCCAGCAGCATCACCGGGACAGGGGTCTCCTACGAGCAGTACTTC
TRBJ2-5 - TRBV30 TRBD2 CAWSLGASGSQTQYF TGTGCCTGGTCCCTCGGGGCTAGCGGGAGCCAGACCCAGTACTTC
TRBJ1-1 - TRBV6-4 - CASSESVLNTEAFF TGTGCCAGCAGTGAGAGCGTCTTGAACACTGAAGCTTTCTTT
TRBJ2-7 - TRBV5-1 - CASSLWANTGAPQPGYEQYF TGCGCCAGCAGCCTCTGGGCAAACACGGGAGCCCCTCAACCTGGGTACGAGCAGTACTTC
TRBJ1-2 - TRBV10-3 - CAIQDANYGYTF TGTGCCATTCAGGATGCTAACTATGGCTACACCTTC
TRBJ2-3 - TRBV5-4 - CASSVTNTDTQYF TGTGCCAGCAGCGTGACAAACACAGATACGCAGTATTTT
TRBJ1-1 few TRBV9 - CASSVEAGMNTEAFF TGTGCCAGCAGCGTAGAGGCGGGTATGAACACTGAAGCTTTCTTT
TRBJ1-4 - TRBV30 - CAWSGQPGEKLFF TGTGCCTGGAGTGGTCAACCAGGGGAAAAACTGTTTTTT
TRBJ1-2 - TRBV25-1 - CASSDGLVYTF TGTGCCAGCAGTGACGGGTTGGTTTACACCTTC
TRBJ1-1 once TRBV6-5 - CASSPEHYNTEAFF TGTGCCAGCAGTCCGGAGCATTATAACACTGAAGCTTTCTTT
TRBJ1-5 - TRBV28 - CASSPLHRLTLRSNQPQHF TGTGCCAGCAGTCCACTCCACCGACTGACTTTGCGTTCCAATCAGCCCCAGCATTTT
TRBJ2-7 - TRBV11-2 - CASSLRKVGRGFYF TGTGCCAGCAGCTTAAGGAAAGTGGGCAGGGGCTTCTACTTC
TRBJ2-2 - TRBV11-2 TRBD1 CASSLSGQGPGELFF TGTGCCAGCAGCTTAAGTGGACAGGGCCCCGGGGAGCTGTTTTTT
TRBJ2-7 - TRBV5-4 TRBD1 CASSLGQGLSYEQYF TGTGCCAGCAGCTTGGGACAGGGGTTATCCTACGAGCAGTACTTC
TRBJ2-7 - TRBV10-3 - CAISELGRESYEQYF TGTGCCATCAGTGAATTAGGACGGGAGTCCTACGAGCAGTACTTC
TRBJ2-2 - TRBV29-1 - CSVGGDVANTGELFF TGCAGCGTTGGGGGGGACGTTGCGAACACCGGGGAGCTGTTTTTT
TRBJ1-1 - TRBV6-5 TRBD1 CASSPTGGLNTEAFF TGTGCCAGCAGTCCGACAGGGGGTCTGAACACTGAAGCTTTCTTT
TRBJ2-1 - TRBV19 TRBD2 CASIAGTSGRNEQFF TGTGCCAGCATTGCCGGGACTAGCGGACGCAATGAGCAGTTCTTC
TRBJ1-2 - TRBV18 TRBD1 CASSPGQSYGYTF TGTGCCAGCTCACCGGGACAGTCTTATGGCTACACCTTC
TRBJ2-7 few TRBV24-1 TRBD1 CATSDSGTDFYEQYF TGTGCCACCAGTGATTCCGGGACAGATTTTTACGAGCAGTACTTC
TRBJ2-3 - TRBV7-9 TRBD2 CASSFGSGGSDTQYF TGTGCCAGCAGCTTCGGTAGCGGGGGGTCAGATACGCAGTATTTT
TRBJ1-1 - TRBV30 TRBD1 CAWSGDSTEAFF TGTGCCTGGAGCGGGGACAGCACTGAAGCTTTCTTT
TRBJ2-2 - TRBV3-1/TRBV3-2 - CASSPGGNTGELFF TGTGCCAGCAGCCCCGGGGGGAACACCGGGGAGCTGTTTTTT
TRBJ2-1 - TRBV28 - CASSSHINSNEQFF TGTGCCAGCAGTTCGCATATCAACTCCAATGAGCAGTTCTTC
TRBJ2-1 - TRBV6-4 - CASRETGSWGEQFF TGTGCCAGCAGGGAAACAGGGTCATGGGGGGAGCAGTTCTTC
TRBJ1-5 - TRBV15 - CATSSPTGKSNQPQHF TGTGCCACCAGCAGCCCAACAGGGAAGAGCAATCAGCCCCAGCATTTT
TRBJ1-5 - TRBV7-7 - CASSARRGAGRNQPQHF TGTGCTAGCAGCGCTCGCCGGGGGGCAGGGAGAAATCAGCCCCAGCATTTT
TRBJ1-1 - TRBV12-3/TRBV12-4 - CASTIRGTEAFF TGTGCCAGCACTATTAGAGGTACTGAAGCTTTCTTT